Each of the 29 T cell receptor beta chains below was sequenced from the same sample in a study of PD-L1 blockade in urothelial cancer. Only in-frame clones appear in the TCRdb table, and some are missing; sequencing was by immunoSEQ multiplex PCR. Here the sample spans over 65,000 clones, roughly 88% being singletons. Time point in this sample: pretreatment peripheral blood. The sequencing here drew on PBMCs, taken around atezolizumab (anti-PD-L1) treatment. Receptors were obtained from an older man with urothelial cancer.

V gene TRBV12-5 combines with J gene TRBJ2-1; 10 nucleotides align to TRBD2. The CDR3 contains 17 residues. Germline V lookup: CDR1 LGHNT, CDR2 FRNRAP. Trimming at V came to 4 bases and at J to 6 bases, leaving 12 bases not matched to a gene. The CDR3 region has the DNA TGTGCTAGTGGTTGGTCTTTCGGGACTAGCGCAATCAATGAGCAGTTCTTC. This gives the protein CASGWSFGTSAINEQFF.

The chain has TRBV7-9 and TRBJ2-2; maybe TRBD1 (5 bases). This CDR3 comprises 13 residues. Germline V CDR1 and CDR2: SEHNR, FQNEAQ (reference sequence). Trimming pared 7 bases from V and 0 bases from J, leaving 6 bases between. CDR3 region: CASTGSNTGELFF. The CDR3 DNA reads TGTGCCAGCACAGGGTCGAACACCGGGGAGCTGTTTTTT.

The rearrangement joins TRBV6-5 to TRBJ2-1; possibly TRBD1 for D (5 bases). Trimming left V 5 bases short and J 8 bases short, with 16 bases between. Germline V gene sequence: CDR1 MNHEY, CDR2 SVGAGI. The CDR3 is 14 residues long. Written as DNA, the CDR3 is TGTGCCAGCAGTATCGTCCCCAGGGTCGATGAGCAGTTCTTC. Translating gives CASSIVPRVDEQFF.

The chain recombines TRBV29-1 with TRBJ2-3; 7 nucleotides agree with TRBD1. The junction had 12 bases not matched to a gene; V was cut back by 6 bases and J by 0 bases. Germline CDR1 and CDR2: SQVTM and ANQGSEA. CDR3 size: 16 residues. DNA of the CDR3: TGCAGCGTACAGGGGTTAGACAGAACGAGCACAGATACGCAGTATTTT. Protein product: CSVQGLDRTSTDTQYF.

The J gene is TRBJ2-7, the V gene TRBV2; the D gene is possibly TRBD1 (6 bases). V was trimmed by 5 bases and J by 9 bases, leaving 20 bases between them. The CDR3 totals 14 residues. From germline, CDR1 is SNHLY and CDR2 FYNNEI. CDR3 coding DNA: TGTGCCAGCAGTTCCCAACTTACAGGGTCCGCGCAGTACTTC. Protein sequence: CASSSQLTGSAQYF.

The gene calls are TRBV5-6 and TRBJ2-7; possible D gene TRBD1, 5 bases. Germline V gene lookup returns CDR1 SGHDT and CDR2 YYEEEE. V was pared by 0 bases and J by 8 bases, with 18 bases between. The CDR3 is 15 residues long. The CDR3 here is CASSLAGWGSVKQYF. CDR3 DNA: TGTGCCAGCAGCTTGGCCGGCTGGGGCTCTGTCAAGCAGTACTTC.

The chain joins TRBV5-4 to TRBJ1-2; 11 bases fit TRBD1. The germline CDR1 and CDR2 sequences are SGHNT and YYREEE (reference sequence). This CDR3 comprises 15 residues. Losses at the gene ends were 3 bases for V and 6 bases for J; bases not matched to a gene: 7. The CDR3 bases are TGTGCCAGCAGCTGGACAGGGGGCGCTCGTAATGGCTACACCTTC. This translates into CASSWTGGARNGYTF.

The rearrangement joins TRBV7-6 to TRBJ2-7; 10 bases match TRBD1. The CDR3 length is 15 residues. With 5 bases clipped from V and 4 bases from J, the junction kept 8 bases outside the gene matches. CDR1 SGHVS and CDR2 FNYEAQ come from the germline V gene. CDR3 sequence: CASSPTGQGFYEQYF. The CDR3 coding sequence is TGTGCCAGCAGCCCCACGGGACAGGGGTTTTACGAGCAGTACTTC.

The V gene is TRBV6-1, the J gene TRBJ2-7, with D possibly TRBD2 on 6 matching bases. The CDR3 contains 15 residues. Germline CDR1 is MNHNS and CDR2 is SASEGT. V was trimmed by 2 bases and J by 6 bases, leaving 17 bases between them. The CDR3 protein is CASSESRGIGGEQYF. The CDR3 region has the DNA TGTGCCAGCAGTGAAAGTAGAGGGATCGGGGGCGAGCAGTACTTC.

CDR3 sequence (DNA): TGTGCCAGCAGCGCATCCGGGACAGCCACCGGGGAGCTGTTTTTT. This gives the protein CASSASGTATGELFF. V is TRBV9 and J is TRBJ2-2; 7 bases map to TRBD1. In germline, CDR1 is SGDLS, CDR2 YYNGEE. V gave up 3 bases and J gave up 4 bases; unmatched junction bases: 6. The CDR3 covers 15 residues.

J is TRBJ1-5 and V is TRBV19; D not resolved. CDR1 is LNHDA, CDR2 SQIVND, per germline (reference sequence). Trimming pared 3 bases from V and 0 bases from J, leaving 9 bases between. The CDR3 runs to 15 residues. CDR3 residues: CASSIEFYSNQPQHF. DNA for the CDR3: TGTGCCAGTAGTATCGAGTTCTATAGCAATCAGCCCCAGCATTTT. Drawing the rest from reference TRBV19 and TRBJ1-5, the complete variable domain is DGGITQSPKYLFRKEGQNVTLSCEQNLNHDAMYWYRQDPGQGLRLIYYSQIVNDFQKGDIAEGYSVSREKKESFPLTVTSAQKNPTAFYLCASSIEFYSNQPQHFGDGTRLSIL.

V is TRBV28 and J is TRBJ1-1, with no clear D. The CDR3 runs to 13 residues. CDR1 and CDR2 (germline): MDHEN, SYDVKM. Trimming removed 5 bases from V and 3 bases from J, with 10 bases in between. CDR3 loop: CASSAAPDTEAFF. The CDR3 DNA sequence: TGTGCCAGCAGTGCGGCCCCGGACACTGAAGCTTTCTTT. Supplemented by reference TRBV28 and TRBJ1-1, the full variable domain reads DVKVTQSSRYLVKRTGEKVFLECVQDMDHENMFWYRQDPGLGLRLIYFSYDVKMKEKGDIPEGYSVSREKKERFSLILESASTNQTSMYLCASSAAPDTEAFFGQGTRLTVV.

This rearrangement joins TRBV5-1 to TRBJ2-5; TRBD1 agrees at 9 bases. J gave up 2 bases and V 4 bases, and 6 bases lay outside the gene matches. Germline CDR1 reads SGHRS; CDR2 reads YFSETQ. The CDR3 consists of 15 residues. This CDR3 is CASSRDRGVQETQYF. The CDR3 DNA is TGCGCCAGCAGCCGCGACAGGGGGGTTCAAGAGACCCAGTACTTC.

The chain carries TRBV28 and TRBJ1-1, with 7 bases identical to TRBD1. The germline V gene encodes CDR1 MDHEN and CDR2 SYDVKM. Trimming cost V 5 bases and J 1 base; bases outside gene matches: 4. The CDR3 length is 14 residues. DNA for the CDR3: TGTGCCAGCAGTCTGGGACAGCGGAACACTGAAGCTTTCTTT. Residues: CASSLGQRNTEAFF.

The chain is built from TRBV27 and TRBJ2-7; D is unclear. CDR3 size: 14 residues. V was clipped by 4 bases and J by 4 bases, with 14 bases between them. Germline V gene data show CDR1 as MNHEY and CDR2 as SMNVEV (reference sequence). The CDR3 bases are TGTGCCAGCAGTTCCCGGGTTAAGAGGTACGAGCAGTACTTC. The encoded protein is CASSSRVKRYEQYF.

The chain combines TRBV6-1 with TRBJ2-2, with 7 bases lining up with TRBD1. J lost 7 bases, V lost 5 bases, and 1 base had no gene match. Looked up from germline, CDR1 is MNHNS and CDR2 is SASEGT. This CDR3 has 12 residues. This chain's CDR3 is CASSTGVGELFF. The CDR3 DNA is TGTGCCAGCAGTACAGGGGTCGGGGAGCTGTTTTTT.

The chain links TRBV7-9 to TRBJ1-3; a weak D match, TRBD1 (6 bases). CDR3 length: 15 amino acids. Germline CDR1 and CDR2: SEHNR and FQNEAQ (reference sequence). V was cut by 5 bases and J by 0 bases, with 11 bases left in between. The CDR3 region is CASSQGDNSGNTIYF. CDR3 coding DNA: TGTGCCAGCAGCCAAGGGGACAACTCTGGAAACACCATATATTTT.

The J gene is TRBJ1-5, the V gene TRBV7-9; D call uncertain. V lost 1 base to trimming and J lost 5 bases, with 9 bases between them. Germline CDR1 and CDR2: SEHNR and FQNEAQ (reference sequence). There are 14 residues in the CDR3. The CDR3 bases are TGTGCCAGCAGCTTAGGAGGTCAAGATCAGCCCCAGCATTTT. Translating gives CASSLGGQDQPQHF.

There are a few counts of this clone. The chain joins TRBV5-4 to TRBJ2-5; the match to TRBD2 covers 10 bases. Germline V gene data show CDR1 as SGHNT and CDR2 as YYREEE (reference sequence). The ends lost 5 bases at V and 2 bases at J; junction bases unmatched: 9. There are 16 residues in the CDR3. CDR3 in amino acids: CASSPILAGGQETQYF. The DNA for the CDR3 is TGTGCCAGCAGTCCTATCTTAGCGGGAGGACAAGAGACCCAGTACTTC.

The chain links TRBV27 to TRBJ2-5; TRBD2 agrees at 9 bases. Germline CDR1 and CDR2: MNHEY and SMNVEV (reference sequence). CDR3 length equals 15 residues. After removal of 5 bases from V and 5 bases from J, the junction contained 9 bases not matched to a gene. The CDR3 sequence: CASSRSIAGVETQYF. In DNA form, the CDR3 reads TGTGCCAGCAGTAGATCCATAGCGGGAGTCGAGACCCAGTACTTC.

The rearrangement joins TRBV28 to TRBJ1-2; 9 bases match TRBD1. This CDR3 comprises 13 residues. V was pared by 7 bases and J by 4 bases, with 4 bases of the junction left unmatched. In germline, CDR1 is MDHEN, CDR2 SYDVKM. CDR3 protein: CASKTGGGYGYTF. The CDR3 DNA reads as TGTGCCAGCAAGACAGGGGGTGGCTATGGCTACACCTTC.

The CDR3, as DNA: TGTGCCAGCAGCTTTTGGACTACCACCGGGGAGCTGTTTTTT. Translated: CASSFWTTTGELFF. The gene calls are TRBV7-2 and TRBJ2-2; a weak D match, TRBD2 (6 bases). The V end lost 3 bases, the J end lost 4 bases, and 9 bases lay between the germline ends. Germline V CDR1 and CDR2: SGHTA, FQGNSA. The CDR3 contains 14 residues.

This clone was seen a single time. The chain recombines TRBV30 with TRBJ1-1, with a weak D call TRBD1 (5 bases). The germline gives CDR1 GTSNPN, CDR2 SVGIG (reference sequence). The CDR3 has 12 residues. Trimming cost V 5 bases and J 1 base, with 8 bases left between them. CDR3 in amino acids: CAWRQGNTEAFF. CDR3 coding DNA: TGTGCCTGGCGGCAGGGGAACACTGAAGCTTTCTTT.

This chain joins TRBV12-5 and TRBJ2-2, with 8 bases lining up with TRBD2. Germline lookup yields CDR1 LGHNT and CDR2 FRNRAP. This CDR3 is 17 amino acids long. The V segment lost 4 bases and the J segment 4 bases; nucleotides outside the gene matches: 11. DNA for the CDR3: TGTGCTAGTGGTTGGGGGGCTGGCGGGGGGACCACCGGGGAGCTGTTTTTT. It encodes CASGWGAGGGTTGELFF.

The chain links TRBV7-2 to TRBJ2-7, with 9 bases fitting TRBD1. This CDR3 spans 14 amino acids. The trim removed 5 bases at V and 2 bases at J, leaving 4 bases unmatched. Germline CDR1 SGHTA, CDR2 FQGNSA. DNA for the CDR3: TGTGCCAGCAGCCGGGACAGGGCTACCTACGAGCAGTACTTC. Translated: CASSRDRATYEQYF.

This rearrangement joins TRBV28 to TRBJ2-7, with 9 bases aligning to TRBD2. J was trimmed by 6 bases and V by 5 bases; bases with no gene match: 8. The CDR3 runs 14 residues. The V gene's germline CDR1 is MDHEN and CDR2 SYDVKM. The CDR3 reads CASSQGGRAPEQYF. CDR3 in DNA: TGTGCCAGCAGTCAGGGCGGGAGGGCGCCCGAGCAGTACTTC.

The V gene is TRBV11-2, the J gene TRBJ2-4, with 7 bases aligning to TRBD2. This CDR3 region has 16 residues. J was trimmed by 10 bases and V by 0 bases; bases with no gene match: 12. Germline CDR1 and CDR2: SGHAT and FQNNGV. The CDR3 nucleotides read TGTGCCAGCAGCTTAGATCTGGGGGGGGGAGTTAAAATTCAGTACTTC. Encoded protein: CASSLDLGGGVKIQYF.

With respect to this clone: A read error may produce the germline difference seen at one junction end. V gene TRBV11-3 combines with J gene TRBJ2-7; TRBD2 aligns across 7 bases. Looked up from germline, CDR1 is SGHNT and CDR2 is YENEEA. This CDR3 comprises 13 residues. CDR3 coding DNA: TGTGCCAGCAGCTTAGACGGAAGCGGGACTGGCAACTTC. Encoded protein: CASSLDGSGTGNF.

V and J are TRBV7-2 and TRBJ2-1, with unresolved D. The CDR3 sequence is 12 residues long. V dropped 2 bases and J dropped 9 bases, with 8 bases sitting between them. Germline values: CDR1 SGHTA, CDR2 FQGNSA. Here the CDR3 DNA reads TGTGCCAGCAGCTTAATGTCGGTTGAGCAGTTCTTC. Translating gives CASSLMSVEQFF.